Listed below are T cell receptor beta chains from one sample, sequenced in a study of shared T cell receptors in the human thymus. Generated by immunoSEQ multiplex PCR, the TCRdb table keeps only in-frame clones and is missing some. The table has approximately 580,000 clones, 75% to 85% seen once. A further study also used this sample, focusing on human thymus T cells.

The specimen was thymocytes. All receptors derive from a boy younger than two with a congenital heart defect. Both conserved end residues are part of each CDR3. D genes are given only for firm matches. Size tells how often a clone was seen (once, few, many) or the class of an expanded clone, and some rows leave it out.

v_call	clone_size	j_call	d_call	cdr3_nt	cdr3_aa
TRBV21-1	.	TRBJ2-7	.	TGTGCCAGCAGGGGGAGGGGGATCTACGAGCAGTACTTC	CASRGRGIYEQYF
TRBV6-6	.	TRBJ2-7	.	TGTGCCAGCAGTTCCCGCGGCGAGCAGTACTTC	CASSSRGEQYF
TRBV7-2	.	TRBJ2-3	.	TGTGCCAGCAGCTCTACAGGGAAAGGGGACACAGATACGCAGTATTTT	CASSSTGKGDTDTQYF
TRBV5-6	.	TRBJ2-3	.	TGTGCCAGCAGCGGTGGCTTGGTAGGAGGGATAGATACGCAGTATTTT	CASSGGLVGGIDTQYF
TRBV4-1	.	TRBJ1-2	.	TGCGCCAGCAGCCAAGGCAGGTCTACTAACTATGGCTACACCTTC	CASSQGRSTNYGYTF
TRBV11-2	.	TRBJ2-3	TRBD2	TGTGCCAGCAGCCCTGGTGGCGCGGGAGCTGGGAAAGATACGCAGTATTTT	CASSPGGAGAGKDTQYF
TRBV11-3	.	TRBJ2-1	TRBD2	TGTGCCAGCAGCTTAGAGGCGGGGGTTTACAATGAGCAGTTCTTC	CASSLEAGVYNEQFF
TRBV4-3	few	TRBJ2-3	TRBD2	TGCGCCAGCAGCCAAGAGCCTAGCGGGAGTCCGGATACGCAGTATTTT	CASSQEPSGSPDTQYF
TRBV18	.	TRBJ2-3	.	TGTGCCAGCTCACCACGGGGCAAGAGCACAGATACGCAGTATTTT	CASSPRGKSTDTQYF
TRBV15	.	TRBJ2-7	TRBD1	TGTGCCACCAGCTATCCGGGACAGTCCTACGAGCAGTACTTC	CATSYPGQSYEQYF
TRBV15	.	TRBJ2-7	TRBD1	TGTGCCACCAGCAGACCACAGGGGGGCAGGTACGAGCAGTACTTC	CATSRPQGGRYEQYF
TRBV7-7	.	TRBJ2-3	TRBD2	TGTGCCAGCAGCCGACTAGCGGGGCTTAGCACAGATACGCAGTATTTT	CASSRLAGLSTDTQYF
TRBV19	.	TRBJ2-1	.	TGTGCCAGTAGTATAGACGGCGGATACAATGAGCAGTTCTTC	CASSIDGGYNEQFF
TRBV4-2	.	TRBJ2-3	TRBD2	TGTGCCAGCAGACCCCTCCGATTGGCGGGAGGGCCCCCAGATACGCAGTATTTT	CASRPLRLAGGPPDTQYF
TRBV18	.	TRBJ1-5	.	TGTGCCAGCTCACTAAATAGCAATCAGCCCCAGCATTTT	CASSLNSNQPQHF
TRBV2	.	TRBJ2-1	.	TGTGCCAGCAGGACTCGGGGGACAGAGGGAGAGCAGTTCTTC	CASRTRGTEGEQFF
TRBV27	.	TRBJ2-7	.	TGTGCCAGCAGTTTCCGCGTAGCGCCCTTGGGCATCTACGAGCAGTACTTC	CASSFRVAPLGIYEQYF
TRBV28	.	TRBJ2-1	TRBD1	TGTGCCAGCAGTTCACGGGACAGGGAACGGGATGAGCAGTTCTTC	CASSSRDRERDEQFF
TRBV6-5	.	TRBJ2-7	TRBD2	TGTGCCAGCAGTTACTCGGTGTTTAGCGGGAGCCACGAGCAGTACTTC	CASSYSVFSGSHEQYF
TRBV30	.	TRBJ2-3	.	TGTGCCTGGAGTGTAATACAGCTCACAGATACGCAGTATTTT	CAWSVIQLTDTQYF
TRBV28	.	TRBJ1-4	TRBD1	TGTGCCAGCAGTCCCAGGGGGGCAACTAATGAAAAACTGTTTTTT	CASSPRGATNEKLFF
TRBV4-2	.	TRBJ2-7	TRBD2	TGTGCCAGCAGCCAAGCTACCCGTAGTCTAGCGGGAATGGGTTACGAGCAGTACTTC	CASSQATRSLAGMGYEQYF
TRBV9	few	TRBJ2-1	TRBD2	TGTGCCAGCAGCGTACAACTAGCGGGAGTTGGCAATGAGCAGTTCTTC	CASSVQLAGVGNEQFF
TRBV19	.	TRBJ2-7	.	TGTGCCAGTAGTACCCGGGACACCTACGAGCAGTACTTC	CASSTRDTYEQYF
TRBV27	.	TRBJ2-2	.	TGTGCCAGCACCATAGGGGGGGGCACCGGGGAGCTGTTTTTT	CASTIGGGTGELFF
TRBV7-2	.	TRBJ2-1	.	TGTGCCAGCAGCTTACCCCCGGCTAGCGAGTACAATGAGCAGTTCTTC	CASSLPPASEYNEQFF